This section outlines one T cell receptor (beta chain) sequence together with its context. The antigen is undetermined. The data originate from a study of T-cell reconstitution after alpha-beta-depleted transplantation in children. Study results and limitations: Expanded graft clones, several hundred of them, were reportedly the source of alpha-beta T cells about two months after transplant. Some patients owed their high day-60 TCRbeta diversity to surviving recipient T cells and thymic progenitors.

Germline V gives CDR1 KGHDR, CDR2 SFDVKD. The CDR3 extends over 16 amino acids. After removal of 9 bases from V and 0 bases from J, the junction contained 7 bases not matched to a gene. Unique molecular identifiers featured in how the TCRbeta library was prepared. TCRdb reprocessed the PCR reads via MiXCR and lists one record per CDR3 protein. The sample includes around 210,000 distinct CDR3 sequences, about 7% of them seen just once. The specimen was PBMCs, collected before TCRalphabeta/CD19-depleted stem cell transplant. V is TRBV24-1 and J is TRBJ2-6; 7 nucleotides align to TRBD1. This clonotype was obtained from a boy under 10 years old with acute lymphoblastic leukemia, due to receive a stem cell transplant. This chain's CDR3 is CATEGQATSGANVLTF. CDR3 in DNA: TGTGCCACCGAAGGACAGGCCACCTCTGGGGCCAACGTCCTGACTTTC.